The sequence of this T cell receptor beta chain was determined in a study of T cell repertoires in cytomegalovirus infection. Findings of the study overall: Clonotypes of TCR beta that were HLA-C-restricted and CMV-specific dominated the ex vivo response.

TCRdb ran MiXCR on the reads and lists one entry per CDR3 protein. The data show 740,000 or so distinct CDR3 sequences, under 40% seen once. V shed 0 bases, J shed 11 bases, and the junction held 6 bases outside the gene matches. The CDR3 contains 13 residues. From germline, CDR1 is MNHEY and CDR2 SVGAGI. Of note for this clonotype: Its antigen remains unidentified.

Sequenced sample: PBMCs. The chain is built from TRBV6-5 and TRBJ1-1; 7 positions agree with TRBD1. The source is a human donor in good health (CMV status not recorded). Some clones in this sample may be carry-over from other donors' samples. This CDR3 reads CASSYSEGARAFF. The CDR3 bases are TGTGCCAGCAGTTACTCGGAGGGGGCGCGGGCTTTCTTT.